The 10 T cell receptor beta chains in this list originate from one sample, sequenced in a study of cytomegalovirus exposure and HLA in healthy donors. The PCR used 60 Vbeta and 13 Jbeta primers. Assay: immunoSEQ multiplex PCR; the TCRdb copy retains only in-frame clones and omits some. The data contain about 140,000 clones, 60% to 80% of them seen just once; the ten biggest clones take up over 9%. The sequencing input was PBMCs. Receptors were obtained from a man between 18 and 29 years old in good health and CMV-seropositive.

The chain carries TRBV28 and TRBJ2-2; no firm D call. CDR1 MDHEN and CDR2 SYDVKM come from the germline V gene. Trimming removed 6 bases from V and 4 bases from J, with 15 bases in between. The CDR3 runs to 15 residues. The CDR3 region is CASSTHALVTGELFF. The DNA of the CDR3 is TGTGCCAGCAGCACCCACGCCTTAGTCACCGGGGAGCTGTTTTTT.

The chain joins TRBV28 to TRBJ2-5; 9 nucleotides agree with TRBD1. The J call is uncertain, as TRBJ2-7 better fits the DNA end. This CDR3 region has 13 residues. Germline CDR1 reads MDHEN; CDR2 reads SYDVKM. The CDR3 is CASSLRDRDEQYF. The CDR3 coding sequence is TGTGCCAGCAGTTTAAGGGACAGGGACGAGCAGTACTTC.

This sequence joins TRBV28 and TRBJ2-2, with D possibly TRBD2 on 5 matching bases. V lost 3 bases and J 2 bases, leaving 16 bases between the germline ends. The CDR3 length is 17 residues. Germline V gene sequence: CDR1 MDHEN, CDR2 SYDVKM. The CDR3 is CASSLTAGWINTGELFF. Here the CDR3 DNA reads TGTGCCAGCAGTTTGACGGCGGGCTGGATTAACACCGGGGAGCTGTTTTTT.

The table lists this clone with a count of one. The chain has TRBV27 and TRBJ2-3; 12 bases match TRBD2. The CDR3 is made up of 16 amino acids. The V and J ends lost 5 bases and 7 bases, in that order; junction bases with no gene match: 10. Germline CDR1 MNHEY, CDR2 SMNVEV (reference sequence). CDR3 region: CASSPRTSGALNTQYF. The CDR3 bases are TGTGCCAGCAGTCCGCGGACTAGCGGGGCCCTAAATACGCAGTATTTT.

CDR3 sequence: CASRVTANTEAFF. The CDR3 bases are TGTGCCAGTAGAGTGACAGCGAACACTGAAGCTTTCTTT. The chain combines TRBV19 with TRBJ1-1; D may be TRBD1 (5 bases). The CDR3 extends over 13 amino acids. V gave up 6 bases and J gave up 1 base, with 9 bases separating them. Germline CDR1 LNHDA, CDR2 SQIVND (reference sequence).

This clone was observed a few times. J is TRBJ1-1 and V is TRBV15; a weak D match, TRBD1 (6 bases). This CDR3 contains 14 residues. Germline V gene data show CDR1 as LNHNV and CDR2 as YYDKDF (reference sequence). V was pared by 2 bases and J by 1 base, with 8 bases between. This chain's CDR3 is CATSRQTGNTEAFF. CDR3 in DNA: TGTGCCACCAGCAGACAGACAGGGAACACTGAAGCTTTCTTT.

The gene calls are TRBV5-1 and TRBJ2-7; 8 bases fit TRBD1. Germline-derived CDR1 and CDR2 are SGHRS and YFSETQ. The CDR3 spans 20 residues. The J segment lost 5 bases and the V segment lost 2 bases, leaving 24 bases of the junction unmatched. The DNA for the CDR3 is TGCGCCAGCAGCTTTTCCTCCGGGACAGGACGGTTTAGGGAACGGGACGAGCAGTACTTC. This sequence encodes CASSFSSGTGRFRERDEQYF.

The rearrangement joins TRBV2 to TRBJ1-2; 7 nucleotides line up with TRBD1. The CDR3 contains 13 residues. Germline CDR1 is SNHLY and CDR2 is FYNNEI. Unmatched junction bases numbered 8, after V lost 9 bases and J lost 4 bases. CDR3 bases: TGTGCCAGACGCGGACAGGCGGTCTATGGCTACACCTTC. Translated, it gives CARRGQAVYGYTF.

The CDR3 sequence is CASSPRTAQGEQYF. In nucleotides, the CDR3 is TGTGCCAGCTCACCACGAACCGCACAGGGCGAGCAGTACTTC. This sequence joins TRBV18 and TRBJ2-7, with TRBD1 as a possible D gene (6 bases). V was cut by 1 base and J by 6 bases, with 13 bases left in between. The germline CDR1 and CDR2 sequences are KGHSH and LQKENI. There are 14 residues in the CDR3.

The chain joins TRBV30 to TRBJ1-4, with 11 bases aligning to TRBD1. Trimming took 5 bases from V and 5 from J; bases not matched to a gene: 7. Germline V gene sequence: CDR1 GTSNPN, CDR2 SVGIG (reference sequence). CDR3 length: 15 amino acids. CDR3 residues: CAWDLGTGGNEKLFF. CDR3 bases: TGTGCCTGGGACTTAGGGACAGGGGGAAATGAAAAACTGTTTTTT.